A single sample is the source of the 19 T cell receptor beta chains below, sequenced in a study of blood T cell repertoires in COVID-19. Some clones are missing from TCRdb's copy, which holds only in-frame ones; the method was immunoSEQ multiplex PCR. Of some 170,000 clones listed, 80% to 90% are singletons. The sample comprised peripheral blood. The source is a middle-aged man with acute or convalescent COVID-19.

The J gene is TRBJ1-3, the V gene TRBV4-2, with a weak D call TRBD1 (5 bases). The CDR3 extends over 16 amino acids. CDR1 is LGHNA and CDR2 is YNFKEQ in the germline V gene. V lost 0 bases, J lost 4 bases, and 13 bases lay in between. This chain's CDR3 is CASSQEGQGTGNTIYF. Written as DNA, the CDR3 is TGTGCCAGCAGCCAAGAGGGCCAGGGCACCGGAAACACCATATATTTT.

In this sample, this clone turned up a few times. The CDR3 coding sequence is TGCAGTGCCCAAGCCTATCCTGAAGCTTTCTTT. This codes for CSAQAYPEAFF. The chain joins TRBV20-1 to TRBJ1-1; no definite D call. The length of the CDR3 is 11 residues. The germline V and J ends were trimmed by 6 bases and 6 bases, with 11 bases remaining between them. Germline loops: CDR1 DFQATT, CDR2 SNEGSKA (reference sequence).

The chain recombines TRBV19 with TRBJ2-2, with D uncertain. In germline, CDR1 is LNHDA, CDR2 SQIVND (reference sequence). CDR3 length equals 12 residues. Trimming took off 4 bases at V and 5 bases at J, with 5 bases between the two ends. The DNA for the CDR3 is TGTGCCAGTAGTAGCTATACCGGGGAGCTGTTTTTT. It translates to CASSSYTGELFF.

The chain combines TRBV29-1 with TRBJ2-5; D gene unclear. V was shortened by 1 base and J by 5 bases, with 11 bases between the two germline ends. The CDR3 is 13 amino acids. Germline V gene data show CDR1 as SQVTM and CDR2 as ANQGSEA. CDR3 protein: CSVEARLRETQYF. DNA for the CDR3: TGCAGCGTTGAAGCCCGACTCCGGGAGACCCAGTACTTC.

The chain has TRBV11-3 and TRBJ2-1; no firm D call. Germline V gene sequence: CDR1 SGHNT, CDR2 YENEEA. The CDR3 totals 13 residues. Deletions cut 2 bases from V and 8 bases from J, with 10 bases between. CDR3 protein: CASSLRLAYEQFF. CDR3 DNA: TGTGCCAGCAGCTTAAGACTGGCCTATGAGCAGTTCTTC.

This chain links TRBV6-2 or TRBV6-3 with TRBJ1-5; D is undetermined. Trimming shortened V by 2 bases and J by 3 bases, and 14 bases separated the two germline ends. The germline V gene has CDR1 MNHEY and CDR2 SVGEGT. The CDR3 has 16 amino acids. The CDR3 bases are TGTGCCAGCAGTTACGATTGGCGGGTCGCCAATCAGCCCCAGCATTTT. Translating gives CASSYDWRVANQPQHF.

The chain uses TRBV5-1 and TRBJ2-7; D uncertain. V shed 0 bases and J shed 1 base, with 14 bases lying between them. The germline CDR1 and CDR2 sequences are SGHRS and YFSETQ. There are 16 residues in the CDR3. The CDR3 DNA follows: TGCGCCAGCAGCTTGGGCGAGTTTCGCGGATCCTACGAGCAGTACTTC. Its translation is CASSLGEFRGSYEQYF.

This clone was seen once. V usage is TRBV3-1 (or the pseudogene TRBV3-2) and J usage is TRBJ2-7; 10 bases line up with TRBD1. V lost 4 bases and J lost 6; bases outside the gene matches: 3. CDR3 length: 13 residues. From germline, CDR1 is LGHDT and CDR2 YNNKEL (reference sequence). The CDR3 DNA is TGTGCCAGCAGCCCGGGACAGGGGCTCGAGCAGTACTTC. This gives the protein CASSPGQGLEQYF.

The V call is TRBV28, the J call TRBJ1-2; D is uncertain. The V and J ends lost 8 bases and 8 bases respectively, with 12 bases between them. The CDR3 contains 11 residues. The germline gives CDR1 MDHEN, CDR2 SYDVKM. The CDR3 DNA reads TGTGCCAGCCAGGCGCAGGAAGGCTACACCTTC. Translation: CASQAQEGYTF.

J is TRBJ1-1 and V is TRBV5-1; 7 positions match TRBD1. Germline V gives CDR1 SGHRS, CDR2 YFSETQ. There are 16 residues in the CDR3. The trim removed 3 bases at V and 3 bases at J, leaving 11 bases unmatched. The CDR3 DNA reads TGCGCCAGCAGCTCGTCCTTAGGGGGCCAGGACACTGAAGCTTTCTTT. It codes for CASSSSLGGQDTEAFF.

The chain carries TRBV7-9 and TRBJ1-1; TRBD1 is a possible D gene (5 bases). Germline CDR1 is SEHNR and CDR2 is FQNEAQ (reference sequence). CDR3 length equals 15 residues. V lost 4 bases, J lost 5 bases, and 17 bases lay in between. The CDR3 nucleotides read TGTGCCAGCAGCTCTCCAGTCCGGGACTTAACTGAAGCTTTCTTT. The encoded protein is CASSSPVRDLTEAFF.

V usage is TRBV19 and J usage is TRBJ1-3; D possibly corresponds to TRBD1 (5 bases). The CDR3 extends over 16 amino acids. CDR1 and CDR2 (germline): LNHDA, SQIVND (reference sequence). V lost 7 bases and J lost 0, with 16 bases in between. The CDR3 DNA reads TGTGCCAGTACTTCGTGGACACTCAGCTCTGGAAACACCATATATTTT. Amino acids: CASTSWTLSSGNTIYF.

This clone appeared once. The chain is built from TRBV27 and TRBJ2-7, with a possible D match to TRBD2 (7 bases). This CDR3 has 17 residues. The germline V and J ends were trimmed by 4 bases and 2 bases, with 21 bases remaining between them. Per germline, CDR1 MNHEY and CDR2 SMNVEV (reference sequence). The CDR3: CASSSPLERDKAYEQYF. The CDR3 bases are TGTGCCAGCAGTTCTCCCCTAGAGCGGGACAAAGCCTACGAGCAGTACTTC.

The chain carries TRBV7-2 and TRBJ2-7; D unresolved. This CDR3 has 14 residues. V lost 3 bases, J lost 0 bases, and 9 bases lay in between. The V gene's germline CDR1 is SGHTA and CDR2 FQGNSA. The CDR3 bases are TGTGCCAGCAGCTTCTCCAGAAACTCCTACGAGCAGTACTTC. Its translation: CASSFSRNSYEQYF.

The J gene is TRBJ2-1, the V gene TRBV19; D may be TRBD2 (6 bases). The CDR3 sequence is 14 residues long. The germline V gene has CDR1 LNHDA and CDR2 SQIVND (reference sequence). V was pared by 5 bases and J by 7 bases, with 15 bases between. CDR3 loop: CASSETRRRNEQFF. The CDR3 bases are TGTGCCAGTAGTGAGACTAGAAGGCGTAATGAGCAGTTCTTC.

This sequence joins TRBV6-6 and TRBJ1-5; 10 bases align to TRBD1. Looked up from germline, CDR1 is MNHNY and CDR2 is SVGAGI (reference sequence). The CDR3 extends over 16 amino acids. V shed 4 bases, J shed 3 bases, and the junction held 6 bases outside the gene matches. DNA of the CDR3: TGTGCCAGCAGTTCCCCGACAGGGGGCGACAATCAGCCCCAGCATTTT. Translating it yields CASSSPTGGDNQPQHF.

DNA of the CDR3: TGTGCCAGCAGCCAGTCCGGGACTAGTAAGGGCGGGGAGCTGTTTTTT. Translating it yields CASSQSGTSKGGELFF. The chain couples TRBV4-2 to TRBJ2-2; 8 bases line up with TRBD2. From germline, CDR1 is LGHNA and CDR2 YNFKEQ. V trimming: 3 bases; J trimming: 7 bases; junction bases outside the gene matches: 10. This CDR3 comprises 16 residues.

The CDR3 reads CASSGDTVDNEQYF. CDR3 DNA: TGTGCCAGCAGTGGCGACACAGTTGACAACGAGCAGTACTTC. V and J are TRBV2 and TRBJ2-7; D call uncertain. The germline CDR1 and CDR2 sequences are SNHLY and FYNNEI. V was cut by 4 bases and J by 5 bases, with 15 bases left in between. This CDR3 spans 14 amino acids.

The V gene is TRBV2, the J gene TRBJ2-5; 7 nucleotides line up with TRBD1. V shed 6 bases, J shed 5 bases, and the junction held 9 bases outside the gene matches. Germline V gives CDR1 SNHLY, CDR2 FYNNEI. This CDR3 has 14 residues. The CDR3 DNA is TGTGCCAGCAGCCCCAGACAGGGAAAGGAGACCCAGTACTTC. Encoded protein: CASSPRQGKETQYF.